The 9 T cell receptor beta chains given below trace back to one sample, sequenced in a study of shared clonotypes between healthy human individuals. Selected positively for CCR7 and CD45RO-negative, naive CD8 cells excluded terminally differentiated effector memory CD45RA+ cells. Data came from immunoSEQ multiplex PCR; TCRdb stores just in-frame clones and leaves some out. The top ten clones hold around 1.7% of a sample with roughly 2,000,000 clones, 80% to 95% of them seen once. What was sequenced was naive CD8+ T cells from PBMCs. The receptors derive from a man younger than 30 in good health. Some clones in this sample may be carry-over from other donors' samples.

The V call is TRBV7-9, the J call TRBJ1-4; D gene unclear. CDR3 length: 16 residues. The germline V and J ends were trimmed by 5 bases and 6 bases, with 19 bases remaining between them. Germline assignment: CDR1 SEHNR and CDR2 FQNEAQ (reference sequence). Here the CDR3 reads CASSPHSAALDEKLFF. The CDR3 coding sequence is TGTGCCAGCAGCCCTCATTCTGCAGCACTAGATGAAAAACTGTTTTTT.

The genes are TRBV19 and TRBJ2-5; D perhaps matches TRBD1 (6 bases). Germline V lookup: CDR1 LNHDA, CDR2 SQIVND (reference sequence). Trimming took off 5 bases at V and 2 bases at J, with 18 bases between the two ends. This CDR3 has 16 residues. CDR3 sequence (DNA): TGTGCCAGTAGTGACCTTTTCAGGGGCACGCAAGAGACCCAGTACTTC. It encodes CASSDLFRGTQETQYF.

The CDR3 sequence: CASRGRLADPYEQYF. CDR3 bases: TGTGCCAGCAGAGGGCGACTAGCGGACCCCTACGAGCAGTACTTC. The chain employs TRBV4-2 and TRBJ2-7, with 9 bases lining up with TRBD2. V lost 6 bases, J lost 2 bases, and 8 bases stayed unmatched. Looked up from germline, CDR1 is LGHNA and CDR2 is YNFKEQ. This CDR3 has 15 amino acids.

This CDR3 is CASSLGRNSNQPQHF. As DNA, the CDR3 is TGTGCCAGCAGCTTAGGACGAAATAGCAATCAGCCCCAGCATTTT. This chain joins TRBV7-9 and TRBJ1-5; D is uncertain. Germline V gene lookup returns CDR1 SEHNR and CDR2 FQNEAQ (reference sequence). This CDR3 is 15 amino acids long. V was pared by 1 base and J by 0 bases, with 7 bases between.

As to this clone: At the DNA level, this CDR3 is encoded by other sequences in the same sample as well. The CDR3 spells CASSLVGSGANVLTF. The CDR3 bases are TGTGCCAGCAGCTTAGTAGGCTCTGGGGCCAACGTCCTGACTTTC. The chain combines TRBV5-6 with TRBJ2-6; no clear D gene. Deletions cut 2 bases from V and 0 bases from J, with 6 bases between. Germline CDR1 reads SGHDT; CDR2 reads YYEEEE. This CDR3 comprises 15 residues.

The V and J genes are TRBV7-2 and TRBJ1-1; D ambiguous. V was shortened by 3 bases and J by 8 bases, with 10 bases between the two germline ends. The CDR3 is 12 amino acids. Germline assignment: CDR1 SGHTA and CDR2 FQGNSA. CDR3 DNA: TGTGCCAGCAGCTTCCGAACAACCGAAGCTTTCTTT. Encoded protein: CASSFRTTEAFF.

The chain uses TRBV25-1 and TRBJ1-2, with 7 bases fitting TRBD1. Germline V gives CDR1 MGHDK, CDR2 SYGVNS. The junction had 11 bases not matched to a gene; V was cut back by 2 bases and J by 8 bases. The CDR3 length is 15 residues. This CDR3 reads CASSEGGQPSWGYTF. Here the CDR3 DNA reads TGTGCCAGCAGTGAAGGGGGACAGCCGTCGTGGGGCTACACCTTC.

This chain uses TRBV11-2 with TRBJ2-1; no clear D. CDR3 length: 15 residues. Germline assignment: CDR1 SGHAT and CDR2 FQNNGV. Deletions cut 5 bases from V and 2 bases from J, with 13 bases between. CDR3 sequence: CASSPVLSTYNEQFF. DNA for the CDR3: TGTGCCAGCAGCCCTGTGTTATCAACCTACAATGAGCAGTTCTTC.

This clone was observed once. J is TRBJ2-7 and V is TRBV28; 7 bases agree with TRBD1. The V and J ends lost 5 bases and 4 bases, in that order; junction bases with no gene match: 8. The CDR3 is made up of 14 amino acids. Looked up from germline, CDR1 is MDHEN and CDR2 is SYDVKM. DNA for the CDR3: TGTGCCAGCAGTGTCTCAGGGGGTAGTTACGAGCAGTACTTC. Residues: CASSVSGGSYEQYF.